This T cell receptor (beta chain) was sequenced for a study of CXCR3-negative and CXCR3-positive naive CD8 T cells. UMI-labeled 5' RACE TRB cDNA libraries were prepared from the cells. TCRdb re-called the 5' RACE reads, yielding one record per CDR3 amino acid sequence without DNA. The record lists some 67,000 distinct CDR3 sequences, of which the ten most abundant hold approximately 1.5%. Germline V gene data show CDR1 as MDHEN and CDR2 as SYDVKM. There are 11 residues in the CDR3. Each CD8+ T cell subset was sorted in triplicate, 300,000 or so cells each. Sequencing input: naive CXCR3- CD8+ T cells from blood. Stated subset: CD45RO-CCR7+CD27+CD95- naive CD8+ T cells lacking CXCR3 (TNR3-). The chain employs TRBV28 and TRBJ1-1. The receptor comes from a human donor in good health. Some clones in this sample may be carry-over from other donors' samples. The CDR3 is CASRQNTEAFF.